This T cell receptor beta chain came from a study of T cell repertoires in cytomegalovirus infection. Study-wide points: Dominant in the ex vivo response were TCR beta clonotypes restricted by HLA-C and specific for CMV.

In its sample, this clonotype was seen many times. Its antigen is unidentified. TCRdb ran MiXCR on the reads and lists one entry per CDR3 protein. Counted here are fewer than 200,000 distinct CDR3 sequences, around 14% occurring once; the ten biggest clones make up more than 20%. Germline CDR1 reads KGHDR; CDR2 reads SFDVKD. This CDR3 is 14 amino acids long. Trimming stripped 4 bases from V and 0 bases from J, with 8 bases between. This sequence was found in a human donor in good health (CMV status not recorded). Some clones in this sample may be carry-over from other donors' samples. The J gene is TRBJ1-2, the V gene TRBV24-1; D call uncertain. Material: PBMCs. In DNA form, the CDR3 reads TGTGCCACCAGTGAAGTAAAGTCTAACTATGGCTACACCTTC. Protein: CATSEVKSNYGYTF.